Listed here are 20 T cell receptor beta chains from one sample, sequenced in a study of T cell changes during pregnancy in multiple sclerosis. Sequencing was performed with immunoSEQ multiplex PCR; in TCRdb, only in-frame clones are kept and a portion is missing. This table holds approximately 90,000 clones, about 93% found once. Sequenced here: peripheral blood, sampled in the third trimester of pregnancy. The receptors come from a female donor with multiple sclerosis, enrolled in a pregnancy study.

V and J are TRBV27 and TRBJ2-7; 7 nucleotides line up with TRBD1. The CDR3 is 14 amino acids. CDR1 MNHEY and CDR2 SMNVEV come from the germline V gene (reference sequence). The J segment lost 1 base and the V segment lost 6 bases, leaving 6 bases of the junction unmatched. The CDR3 spells CASREDRVSYEQYF. CDR3 nucleotide sequence: TGTGCCAGCAGGGAAGACAGGGTATCCTACGAGCAGTACTTC.

The chain carries TRBV6-1 and TRBJ2-5, with 10 bases fitting TRBD1. CDR1 MNHNS and CDR2 SASEGT come from the germline V gene. V shed 10 bases, J shed 4 bases, and the junction held 6 bases outside the gene matches. The CDR3 consists of 13 residues. The CDR3 nucleotides are TGTGCCACCGCCGGGACAGGGGTAGAGACCCAGTACTTC. Protein product: CATAGTGVETQYF.

The chain employs TRBV27 and TRBJ1-2; a weak D match, TRBD1 (6 bases). The CDR3 has 13 residues. Germline CDR1 MNHEY, CDR2 SMNVEV (reference sequence). V lost 6 bases, J lost 4 bases, and 12 bases lay in between. This CDR3 is CASSSGTSYGYTF. The CDR3 nucleotides are TGTGCCAGCAGCTCTGGGACAAGCTATGGCTACACCTTC.

A single count supports this clone. V usage is TRBV6-6 and J usage is TRBJ1-4, with no clear D. The germline V gene has CDR1 MNHNY and CDR2 SVGAGI (reference sequence). The CDR3 has 16 residues. The germline V and J ends were trimmed by 5 bases and 4 bases, with 17 bases remaining between them. CDR3 nucleotides: TGTGCCAGCAGTCCCCCGAACAGCATGATTAATGAAAAACTGTTTTTT. Translating it yields CASSPPNSMINEKLFF.

This chain connects TRBV28 to TRBJ2-4; 8 bases map to TRBD1. V lost 2 bases and J lost 7; bases outside the gene matches: 7. The length of the CDR3 is 15 residues. The germline CDR1 and CDR2 sequences are MDHEN and SYDVKM. The CDR3 loop reads CASSLRQGARNIQYF. The CDR3 DNA follows: TGTGCCAGCAGTTTAAGGCAGGGGGCTAGGAACATTCAGTACTTC.

This sequence joins TRBV5-4 and TRBJ2-2; 7 bases map to TRBD2. CDR1 and CDR2 from the germline V gene are SGHNT and YYREEE (reference sequence). This CDR3 comprises 16 residues. V shed 7 bases, J shed 1 base, and the junction held 10 bases outside the gene matches. The CDR3 spells CASRPNLAVNTGELFF. DNA for the CDR3: TGTGCCAGCCGTCCCAACCTAGCGGTGAACACCGGGGAGCTGTTTTTT.

This clone was found once. The chain links TRBV5-5 to TRBJ1-4, with D possibly being TRBD1 (6 bases). Germline V CDR1 and CDR2: SGHKS, YYEKEE (reference sequence). The CDR3 consists of 16 residues. V was cut by 4 bases and J by 5 bases, with 18 bases left in between. DNA for the CDR3: TGTGCCAGCAGCCACTATTTACAGGGAAAGAATGAAAAACTGTTTTTT. Translating gives CASSHYLQGKNEKLFF.

The chain has TRBV20-1 and TRBJ2-7, with D unclear. Between the trimmed V and J ends, which lost 3 bases and 1 base, there was a span of 4 bases. The germline V gene has CDR1 DFQATT and CDR2 SNEGSKA (reference sequence). The CDR3 has 11 residues. The CDR3: CSASQSYEQYF. CDR3 sequence (DNA): TGCAGTGCTAGTCAATCCTACGAGCAGTACTTC.

The rearrangement links TRBV18 to TRBJ2-3; perhaps TRBD1 as D (6 bases). V dropped 8 bases and J dropped 8 bases, with 14 bases sitting between them. Germline assignment: CDR1 KGHSH and CDR2 LQKENI. The CDR3 spans 12 residues. CDR3 DNA: TGTGCCAGCCGACAGGCTCCCCCTACGCAGTATTTT. It codes for CASRQAPPTQYF.

The rearrangement joins TRBV11-2 to TRBJ2-7; a weak D match, TRBD1 (5 bases). The length of the CDR3 is 12 residues. V shed 3 bases and J shed 4 bases, with 7 bases lying between them. Per the germline V gene, CDR1 is SGHAT and CDR2 is FQNNGV. CDR3 bases: TGTGCCAGCAGCTTTAGGGGATACGAGCAGTACTTC. It translates to CASSFRGYEQYF.

CDR3 sequence reads: CASSPRGGQLYEQYF. CDR3 nucleotides: TGTGCCAGCAGCCCTCGGGGGGGGCAGCTCTACGAGCAGTACTTC. The J gene is TRBJ2-7, the V gene TRBV5-8, with 8 positions matching TRBD2. Germline values: CDR1 SGHTS, CDR2 YDEGEE. J was trimmed by 3 bases and V by 4 bases; bases with no gene match: 9. This CDR3 has 15 amino acids.

The rearrangement joins TRBV6-5 to TRBJ2-7; tentatively, D is TRBD1 (6 bases). Germline V CDR1 and CDR2: MNHEY, SVGAGI. The V end lost 4 bases, the J end lost 1 base, and 14 bases lay between the germline ends. The CDR3 runs to 15 residues. The CDR3 sequence: CASSSGTLISYEQYF. CDR3 DNA: TGTGCCAGCAGTTCCGGGACACTTATTTCCTACGAGCAGTACTTC.

The J gene is TRBJ1-2, the V gene TRBV7-9; no definite D call. This CDR3 is 14 amino acids long. Trimming removed 0 bases from V and 2 bases from J, with 7 bases in between. The germline gives CDR1 SEHNR, CDR2 FQNEAQ (reference sequence). CDR3 bases: TGTGCCAGCAGCTTAGCGGCAGGCAACTATGGCTACACCTTC. This encodes CASSLAAGNYGYTF.

This chain uses TRBV11-3 with TRBJ2-7; the D gene is possibly TRBD2 (5 bases). The CDR3 sequence is 15 residues long. CDR1 is SGHNT and CDR2 is YENEEA in the germline V gene. Trimming left V 5 bases short and J 0 bases short, with 14 bases between. CDR3 DNA: TGTGCCAGCAGCCCAAGCGGCCTGAGCTCCTACGAGCAGTACTTC. It encodes CASSPSGLSSYEQYF. Together with reference TRBV11-3 and TRBJ2-7, the CDR3 gives the full variable domain: EAGVVQSPRYKIIEKKQPVAFWCNPISGHNTLYWYLQNLGQGPELLIRYENEEAVDDSQLPKDRFSAERLKGVDSTLKIQPAELGDSAVYLCASSPSGLSSYEQYFGPGTRLTVT.

The genes are TRBV28 and TRBJ2-7, with TRBD2 matching 10 bases. With V trimmed by 5 bases and J by 0 bases, 10 bases remained unmatched. CDR1 and CDR2 (germline): MDHEN, SYDVKM. The CDR3 spans 17 residues. The CDR3 protein is CASSPPGLADISYEQYF. CDR3 sequence (DNA): TGTGCCAGCAGTCCCCCCGGACTAGCGGACATCTCCTACGAGCAGTACTTC.

This clone was seen a handful of times. V and J are TRBV2 and TRBJ2-7, with D perhaps matching TRBD2 (7 bases). The CDR3 spans 14 residues. V lost 7 bases, J lost 4 bases, and 17 bases lay in between. The germline gives CDR1 SNHLY, CDR2 FYNNEI. The CDR3 loop reads CASTEGGGGYEQYF. In nucleotides, the CDR3 is TGTGCCAGCACCGAGGGGGGGGGAGGGTACGAGCAGTACTTC.

This chain uses TRBV6-1 with TRBJ1-4, with 7 bases lining up with TRBD1. The CDR3 spans 14 residues. In germline, CDR1 is MNHNS, CDR2 SASEGT. Losses at the gene ends were 1 base for V and 7 bases for J; bases not matched to a gene: 3. The CDR3 protein is CASSEGQGSEKLFF. The CDR3 nucleotides read TGTGCCAGCAGTGAAGGACAGGGTAGTGAAAAACTGTTTTTT.

The chain has TRBV28 and TRBJ2-7; 9 bases line up with TRBD1. Trimming at V came to 5 bases and at J to 6 bases, leaving 5 bases not matched to a gene. The CDR3 runs 13 residues. CDR1 and CDR2 from the germline V gene are MDHEN and SYDVKM. This CDR3 is CASSPTGGGEQYF. The CDR3 DNA is TGTGCCAGCAGTCCAACAGGGGGCGGCGAGCAGTACTTC.

The rearrangement links TRBV13 to TRBJ2-7, with D perhaps matching TRBD1 (6 bases). Trimming stripped 0 bases from V and 8 bases from J, with 11 bases between. This CDR3 is 13 amino acids long. Germline loops: CDR1 PRHDT, CDR2 FYEKMQ (reference sequence). DNA for the CDR3: TGTGCCAGCAGCTTAGGACAGGGCTATAAGCAGTACTTC. It yields the protein CASSLGQGYKQYF.

The rearrangement links TRBV5-5 to TRBJ1-2, with D unclear. The V gene lost 4 bases and the J gene lost 1 base, with 8 bases spanning the gap. This CDR3 comprises 13 residues. CDR1 and CDR2 from the germline V gene are SGHKS and YYEKEE (reference sequence). The CDR3 DNA reads TGTGCCAGCAGCCCCGACTTTAACTATGGCTACACCTTC. Amino acids: CASSPDFNYGYTF.